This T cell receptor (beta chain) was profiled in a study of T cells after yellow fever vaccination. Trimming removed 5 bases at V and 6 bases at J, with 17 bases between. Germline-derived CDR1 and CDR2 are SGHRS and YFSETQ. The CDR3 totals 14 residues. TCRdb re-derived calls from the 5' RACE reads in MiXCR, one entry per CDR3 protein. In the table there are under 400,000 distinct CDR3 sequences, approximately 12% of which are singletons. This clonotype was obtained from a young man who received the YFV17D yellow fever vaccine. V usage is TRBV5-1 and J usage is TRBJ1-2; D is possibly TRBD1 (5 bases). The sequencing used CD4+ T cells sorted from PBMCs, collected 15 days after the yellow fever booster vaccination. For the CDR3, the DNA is TGCGCCAGCAGGGAGGCGTTTGGGGGAGATGGCTACACCTTC. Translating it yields CASREAFGGDGYTF.